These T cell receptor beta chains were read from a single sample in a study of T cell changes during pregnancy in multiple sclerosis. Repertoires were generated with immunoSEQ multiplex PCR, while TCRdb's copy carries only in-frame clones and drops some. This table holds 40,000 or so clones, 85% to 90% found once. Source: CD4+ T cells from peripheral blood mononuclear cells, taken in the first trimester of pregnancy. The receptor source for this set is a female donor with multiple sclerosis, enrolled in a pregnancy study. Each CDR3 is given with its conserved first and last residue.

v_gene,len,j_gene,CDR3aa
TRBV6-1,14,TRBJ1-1,CASLRDRFDTEAFF
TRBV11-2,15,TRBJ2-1,CASSLRGLAGNEQFF
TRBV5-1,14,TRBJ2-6,CASTRDSGANVLTF
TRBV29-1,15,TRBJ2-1,CSQLKGTSGSSEQFF
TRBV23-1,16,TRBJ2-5,CASSQSDRASWETQYF
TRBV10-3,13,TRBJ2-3,CAIRGGYTDTQYF
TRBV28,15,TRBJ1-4,CASSLTGTGTEKLFF
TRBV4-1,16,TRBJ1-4,CASSQGSALTNEKLFF
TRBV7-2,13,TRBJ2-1,CASSFSRETEQFF
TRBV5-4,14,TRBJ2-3,CASSLGLALDTQYF
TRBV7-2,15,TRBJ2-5,CASSFPLAGGETQYF
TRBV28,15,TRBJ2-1,CASLAGGDSYNEQFF
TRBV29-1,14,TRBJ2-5,CSVESSGGKETQYF
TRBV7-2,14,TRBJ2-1,CASSERQGNNEQFF
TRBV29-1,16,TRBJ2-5,CSVEDLTDSLQETQYF
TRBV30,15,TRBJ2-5,CAWSVGTRDLETQYF
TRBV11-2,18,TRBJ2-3,CASSLDGSGREAADTQYF
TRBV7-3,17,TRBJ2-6,CASSLMPGVSGANVLTF
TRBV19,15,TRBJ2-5,CASSTGQTHQETQYF
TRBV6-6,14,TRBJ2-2,CASSLRRPDGELFF
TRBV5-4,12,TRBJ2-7,CASSFHEGEQYF
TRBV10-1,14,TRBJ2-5,CASSESDSRGTQYF
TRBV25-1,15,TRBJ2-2,CASSDWSGMTGELFF
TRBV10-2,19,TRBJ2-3,CASREWVASGIGGTDTQYF
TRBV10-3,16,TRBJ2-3,CAISESQPQARDTQYF
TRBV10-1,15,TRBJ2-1,CASSPRLAADNEQFF
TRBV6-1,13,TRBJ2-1,CASNLRPEDEQFF
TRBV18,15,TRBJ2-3,CASSPITRSTDTQYF
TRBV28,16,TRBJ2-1,CASSPRTYSSYNEQFF
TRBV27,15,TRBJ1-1,CAVHPLRDRNTEAFF
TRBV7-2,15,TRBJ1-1,CASSLNQGFSTEAFF
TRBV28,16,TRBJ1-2,CASSSHTRQGVNGYTF
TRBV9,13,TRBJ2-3,CASSSYRTDTQYF
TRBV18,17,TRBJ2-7,CASSRGDRAKGPYEQYF
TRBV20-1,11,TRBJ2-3,CSARQTDTQYF
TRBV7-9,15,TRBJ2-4,CASSSRLARGNIQYF
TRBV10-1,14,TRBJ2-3,CASSDGSVTDTQYF
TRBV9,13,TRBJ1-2,CASSVEVLYGYTF
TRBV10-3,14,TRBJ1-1,CAITEGGSATEAFF
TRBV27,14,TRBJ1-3,CASKRDFSGNTIYF
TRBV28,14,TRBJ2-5,CASSHGANQETQYF
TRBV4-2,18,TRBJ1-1,CASSQDLELLPADTEAFF
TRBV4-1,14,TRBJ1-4,CASSRGQGNEKLFF
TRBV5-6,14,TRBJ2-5,CASSLVDSQETQYF
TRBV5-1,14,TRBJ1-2,CASSLTGTTYGYTF
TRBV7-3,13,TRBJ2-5,CASSFTGGETQYF
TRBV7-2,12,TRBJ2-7,CASSQGAYEQYF
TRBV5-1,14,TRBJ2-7,CASSLAAGSYEQYF
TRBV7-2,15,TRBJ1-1,CASSLGGVRNTEAFF
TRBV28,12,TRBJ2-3,CASGSSTDTQYF